This TCR beta chain was found in a study of glioma-infiltrating T cells. Findings of the study overall: Non-neoplastic patients had below-expected tissue-blood divergence, while all gliomas exceeded expectation.

Note on this clonotype: Its antigen remains unidentified.

The iRepertoire nested amplicon-rescue multiplex PCR amplified TCR alpha and beta CDR3s from RNA. Tissue mRNA or PBMC total RNA, about 90-400 ng, went into one-step reverse transcription and amplification. TCRdb fed the multiplex PCR reads into MiXCR, producing one record per CDR3 protein. The sample holds over 15,000 distinct CDR3 sequences, 58% seen once. Germline V gives CDR1 MNHEY, CDR2 SVGEGT. The CDR3 extends over 15 amino acids. The ends were cut back, 6 bases at V and 4 bases at J, with 16 bases in the middle. This sequence was found in a human donor with low-grade glioma or glioblastoma, undergoing nonglioma brain surgery, or in good health (not recorded which). The sequenced sample was glioma tissue, nonneoplastic brain tissue, or PBMCs (not recorded which). V and J are TRBV6-2 or TRBV6-3 and TRBJ2-1; D may be TRBD1 or TRBD2 (5 bases each). The CDR3 here is CASSRQLGTYNEQFF. As DNA, the CDR3 is TGTGCCAGCAGCAGACAGCTGGGGACGTACAATGAGCAGTTCTTC.